This entry lists 6 T cell receptor beta chains sequenced from one sample in a study of Graves' ophthalmopathy and Graves' hyperthyroidism. Transcripts of RNA were the source for amplifying TCR beta CDR3 regions. Amplification began with first-round RT-PCR using HTBI primers, then second-round multiplex PCR was performed. TCRdb itself ran the multiplex PCR reads through MiXCR, one entry per CDR3 protein. The sample has 600,000 to 650,000 distinct CDR3 sequences, 20% to 25% seen once; the top ten hold roughly 6.9%. Input material: peripheral blood. These TCRs come from a woman aged 18-30 years with stable Graves' hyperthyroidism. Some clones in this sample may be carry-over from other donors' samples.

The sample holds a few counts of this clonotype. The CDR3 DNA reads TGTGCCAGCTCATACACTATTATCACAGAGAACTATGGCTACACCTTC. This encodes CASSYTIITENYGYTF. The chain employs TRBV18 and TRBJ1-2; D uncertain. The germline CDR1 and CDR2 sequences are KGHSH and LQKENI. Trimming stripped 5 bases from V and 2 bases from J, with 18 bases between. The length of the CDR3 is 16 residues.

In this sample, this clonotype turned up many times. The chain uses TRBV7-9 and TRBJ1-5; 9 nucleotides match TRBD1. Germline V gene lookup returns CDR1 SEHNR and CDR2 FQNEAQ (reference sequence). The trim removed 5 bases at V and 5 bases at J, leaving 7 bases unmatched. CDR3 length equals 15 residues. CDR3 sequence reads: CASSGQGLRDQPQHF. The CDR3 DNA reads TGTGCCAGCAGCGGACAGGGGTTGCGGGATCAGCCCCAGCATTTT.

This clonotype came up many times. V gene TRBV5-6 combines with J gene TRBJ2-7, with D maybe TRBD2 (6 bases). The V end lost 1 base, the J end lost 7 bases, and 15 bases lay between the germline ends. Germline V CDR1 and CDR2: SGHDT, YYEEEE. CDR3 length equals 14 residues. CDR3 region: CASSLWLRGWEQYF. CDR3 DNA: TGTGCCAGCAGCTTGTGGTTGCGGGGTTGGGAGCAGTACTTC.

This clonotype has only a few counts. The chain links TRBV4-1 to TRBJ2-7, with D perhaps TRBD1 (6 bases). The ends were cut back, 2 bases at V and 6 bases at J, with 14 bases in the middle. Looked up from germline, CDR1 is MGHRA and CDR2 is YSYEKL. This CDR3 spans 14 amino acids. The CDR3 spells CASSQPLQGSEQYF. The CDR3 DNA reads TGCGCCAGCAGCCAACCCCTACAGGGAAGCGAGCAGTACTTC.

In this sample, this clonotype turned up many times. The DNA for the CDR3 is TGTGCCAGCAGTCTTGGGACAGGCTTTGCCTACGAGCAGTACTTC. Translation: CASSLGTGFAYEQYF. The chain combines TRBV6-1 with TRBJ2-7, with 8 nucleotides matching TRBD1. Germline lookup yields CDR1 MNHNS and CDR2 SASEGT. With 5 bases clipped from V and 2 bases from J, the junction kept 8 bases outside the gene matches. CDR3 length equals 15 residues.

Points on this clonotype: Likely a read error: the CDR3 ends without its conserved phenylalanine or tryptophan. The J gene is TRBJ1-2, the V gene TRBV19; TRBD1 might be the D (5 bases). V lost 5 bases and J 5 bases, leaving 15 bases between the germline ends. This CDR3 is 14 amino acids long. In germline, CDR1 is LNHDA, CDR2 SQIVND (reference sequence). DNA for the CDR3: TGTGCCAGTAGTCGAACAGGCCGACAGTATGGCTACACCTCC. Protein product: CASSRTGRQYGYTS.